Shown below are 9 T cell receptor beta chains from a single sample sequenced in a study of immune characterization of retroperitoneal liposarcoma. TCRdb re-analysed the PCR reads in MiXCR, keeping a single row per CDR3 protein. The sample comprises about 10,000 distinct CDR3 sequences, under 30% of which are singletons, and about 21% rests with the top ten. The specimen sequenced was blood. Receptors originate from a male donor with retroperitoneal liposarcoma.

This clonotype was counted many times. This chain joins TRBV6-1 and TRBJ1-2; weak D call: TRBD1 (5 bases). The V gene's germline CDR1 is MNHNS and CDR2 SASEGT. V lost 3 bases and J lost 3, with 8 bases in between. The CDR3 extends over 13 amino acids. The CDR3 loop is CASSDPGHYGYTF. The CDR3 DNA reads TGTGCCAGCAGTGACCCAGGGCACTATGGCTACACCTTC.

The rearrangement links TRBV5-1 to TRBJ1-1, with 7 bases that match TRBD1. The V gene end was trimmed by 2 bases and the J gene end by 6 bases; junction bases not matched to a gene: 4. Germline V gene data show CDR1 as SGHRS and CDR2 as YFSETQ. The CDR3 has 13 residues. This CDR3 reads CASSFQGGPEAFF. The CDR3 DNA sequence: TGCGCCAGCAGCTTTCAGGGGGGGCCTGAAGCTTTCTTT.

The chain recombines TRBV20-1 with TRBJ2-3, with TRBD2 matching 9 bases. V dropped 3 bases and J dropped 5; count of bases not matched to a gene: 0. CDR1 DFQATT and CDR2 SNEGSKA come from the germline V gene (reference sequence). The CDR3 length is 12 residues. This CDR3 reads CSASSGGDTQYF. The DNA for the CDR3 is TGCAGTGCTAGTAGCGGGGGAGATACGCAGTATTTT.

The chain combines TRBV6-1 with TRBJ2-1; 7 nucleotides match TRBD2. J lost 10 bases, V lost 8 bases, and 14 bases had no gene match. The CDR3 covers 14 residues. Germline CDR1 MNHNS, CDR2 SASEGT. CDR3 protein: CASGEGTDPGEQFF. DNA for the CDR3: TGTGCCAGCGGGGAGGGGACGGATCCAGGGGAGCAGTTCTTC.

This clonotype was detected a few times. V gene TRBV7-2 combines with J gene TRBJ2-5; TRBD2 matches at 13 bases. The CDR3 contains 19 residues. With 2 bases clipped from V and 2 bases from J, the junction kept 11 bases outside the gene matches. Germline V gene lookup returns CDR1 SGHTA and CDR2 FQGNSA. CDR3 DNA sequence: TGTGCCAGCAGCTTAAGGGGGACTAGCGGGATGCACTCTCAAGAGACCCAGTACTTC. Amino acid sequence: CASSLRGTSGMHSQETQYF.

This clonotype was recorded at least ten times. The chain employs TRBV27 and TRBJ2-1; D is perhaps TRBD2 (6 bases). The tail of the sequence fits TRBJ2-7 better, so the J call may be wrong. The CDR3 is 12 residues long. Germline V gives CDR1 MNHEY, CDR2 SMNVEV (reference sequence). CDR3 DNA: TGTGCCAGCAGCAGTCCCCGGGGGGAGCAGTACGTC. This translates into CASSSPRGEQYV.

V and J are TRBV19 and TRBJ2-4, with a possible D match to TRBD2 (5 bases). This CDR3 is 15 amino acids long. With 5 bases removed from V and 3 bases from J, the gap between germline ends came to 14 bases. Germline CDR1 reads LNHDA; CDR2 reads SQIVND (reference sequence). Written as DNA, the CDR3 is TGTGCCAGTAGTGGGGAATCGGGAATCAAAAACATTCAGTACTTC. Its protein product is CASSGESGIKNIQYF.

This clonotype rates as medium-sized. J is TRBJ2-6 and V is TRBV6-1; TRBD1 agrees at 12 bases. The J segment lost 3 bases and the V segment lost 7 bases, leaving 10 bases of the junction unmatched. The CDR3 loop spans 18 amino acids. CDR1 is MNHNS, CDR2 SASEGT, per germline. CDR3 protein: CASIYKGTGGLGANVLTF. DNA of the CDR3: TGTGCCAGCATTTATAAAGGGACAGGGGGCCTTGGGGCCAACGTCCTGACTTTC.

This clonotype is deemed large. The V gene is TRBV6-1, the J gene TRBJ1-5, with a weak D call TRBD1 (5 bases). Germline CDR1 and CDR2: MNHNS and SASEGT. The V end lost 7 bases, the J end lost 2 bases, and 27 bases lay between the germline ends. This CDR3 has 19 amino acids. CDR3 sequence reads: CASKAPPQGAPVGNQPQHF. The CDR3 coding sequence is TGTGCCAGCAAAGCTCCCCCCCAGGGCGCCCCGGTGGGCAATCAGCCCCAGCATTTT.